This is a list of T cell receptor beta chains from one sample in a study of T cell responses to AZD1222 COVID-19 vaccine. Sequencing was performed with immunoSEQ multiplex PCR; in TCRdb, only in-frame clones are kept and a portion is missing. The sample has about 97,000 clones, about 89% seen once. The material sequenced was peripheral blood, taken on day 0 of AZD1222 vaccination. Every receptor here comes from an adult in good health. CDR3s include the opening cysteine and the closing phenylalanine or tryptophan. Each record gives: D gene, J gene, clone size, V gene, CDR3 protein, CDR3 DNA. D genes are given only for firm matches. Expanded clones are given a class, and other clones once, few, many or no size at all.

d_gene: TRBD1; j_gene: TRBJ1-2; abundance: .; v_gene: TRBV7-9; CDR3aa: CASSLANGQDYGYTF; CDR3nt: TGTGCCAGCAGCTTAGCGAATGGACAGGATTATGGCTACACCTTC
d_gene: .; j_gene: TRBJ2-1; abundance: .; v_gene: TRBV2; CDR3aa: CASSELGTGSYNEQFF; CDR3nt: TGTGCCAGCAGTGAACTAGGAACAGGGTCCTACAATGAGCAGTTCTTC
d_gene: .; j_gene: TRBJ1-4; abundance: .; v_gene: TRBV4-1; CDR3aa: CASSTHPSATNEKLFF; CDR3nt: TGCGCCAGCAGCACCCACCCTAGTGCAACTAATGAAAAACTGTTTTTT
d_gene: .; j_gene: TRBJ2-5; abundance: once; v_gene: TRBV30; CDR3aa: CAWSVGGETQYF; CDR3nt: TGTGCCTGGAGTGTAGGTGGGGAGACCCAGTACTTC
d_gene: .; j_gene: TRBJ1-2; abundance: .; v_gene: TRBV7-6; CDR3aa: CASSSLRQAPYGYTF; CDR3nt: TGTGCCAGCAGCTCCTTGAGACAGGCCCCCTATGGCTACACCTTC
d_gene: TRBD1; j_gene: TRBJ2-3; abundance: .; v_gene: TRBV5-8; CDR3aa: CASSTDRGGTDTQYF; CDR3nt: TGTGCCAGCAGCACGGACAGGGGGGGCACAGATACGCAGTATTTT
d_gene: TRBD2; j_gene: TRBJ2-1; abundance: once; v_gene: TRBV28; CDR3aa: CASSLAGMGGGGTGSYNEQFF; CDR3nt: TGTGCCAGCAGTTTAGCTGGGATGGGTGGCGGGGGGACCGGGTCCTACAATGAGCAGTTCTTC
d_gene: .; j_gene: TRBJ1-2; abundance: .; v_gene: TRBV7-6; CDR3aa: CASSRGPPEDYGYTF; CDR3nt: TGTGCCAGCAGCCGGGGACCGCCGGAGGACTATGGCTACACCTTC
d_gene: TRBD1; j_gene: TRBJ1-2; abundance: .; v_gene: TRBV9; CDR3aa: CASSLQGANYGYTF; CDR3nt: TGTGCCAGCAGCCTACAGGGGGCGAACTATGGCTACACCTTC
d_gene: TRBD1; j_gene: TRBJ2-1; abundance: .; v_gene: TRBV7-6; CDR3aa: CASSYPVRSGTGVSNEQFF; CDR3nt: TGTGCCAGCAGCTACCCAGTACGATCCGGGACAGGGGTTAGCAATGAGCAGTTCTTC
d_gene: TRBD2; j_gene: TRBJ2-1; abundance: .; v_gene: TRBV28; CDR3aa: CASTLSGTDEQFF; CDR3nt: TGTGCCAGCACCCTTAGCGGGACCGATGAGCAGTTCTTC
d_gene: TRBD1; j_gene: TRBJ2-2; abundance: .; v_gene: TRBV5-4; CDR3aa: CASSLGQGATGELFF; CDR3nt: TGTGCCAGCAGCTTGGGCCAGGGGGCTACCGGGGAGCTGTTTTTT
d_gene: .; j_gene: TRBJ1-5; abundance: .; v_gene: TRBV28; CDR3aa: CASSHKPSIFSNQPQHF; CDR3nt: TGTGCCAGCAGCCACAAGCCCAGCATCTTTAGCAATCAGCCCCAGCATTTT
d_gene: .; j_gene: TRBJ1-2; abundance: .; v_gene: TRBV2; CDR3aa: CASSEVVGGVGYTF; CDR3nt: TGTGCCAGCAGTGAGGTAGTCGGAGGGGTAGGCTACACCTTC
d_gene: .; j_gene: TRBJ1-3; abundance: .; v_gene: TRBV7-6; CDR3aa: CASSWQGAAGNTIYF; CDR3nt: TGTGCCAGCAGCTGGCAGGGCGCGGCCGGAAACACCATATATTTT
d_gene: TRBD1; j_gene: TRBJ1-4; abundance: .; v_gene: TRBV3-1/TRBV3-2; CDR3aa: CASSPGSGQGRVGEKLFF; CDR3nt: TGTGCCAGCAGCCCCGGATCAGGACAGGGAAGGGTAGGGGAAAAACTGTTTTTT
d_gene: TRBD1; j_gene: TRBJ2-6; abundance: .; v_gene: TRBV27; CDR3aa: CASTHRGPGANVLTF; CDR3nt: TGTGCCAGCACCCACAGGGGGCCTGGGGCCAACGTCCTGACTTTC
d_gene: .; j_gene: TRBJ1-1; abundance: .; v_gene: TRBV19; CDR3aa: CASSIVGVMNTEAFF; CDR3nt: TGTGCCAGTAGTATTGTAGGGGTCATGAACACTGAAGCTTTCTTT
d_gene: .; j_gene: TRBJ2-3; abundance: .; v_gene: TRBV18; CDR3aa: CASSPWAFTDTQYF; CDR3nt: TGTGCCAGCTCACCGTGGGCTTTCACAGATACGCAGTATTTT
d_gene: .; j_gene: TRBJ2-5; abundance: once; v_gene: TRBV6-2/TRBV6-3; CDR3aa: CASSSPKMHPGTQYF; CDR3nt: TGTGCCAGCAGTTCTCCGAAAATGCATCCAGGGACCCAGTACTTC
d_gene: .; j_gene: TRBJ1-5; abundance: .; v_gene: TRBV5-8; CDR3aa: CASSSPEGNQPQHF; CDR3nt: TGTGCCAGTTCCAGTCCGGAGGGCAATCAGCCCCAGCATTTT
d_gene: TRBD2; j_gene: TRBJ2-1; abundance: .; v_gene: TRBV7-2; CDR3aa: CASSQKASGGADEQFF; CDR3nt: TGTGCCAGCAGCCAAAAAGCTAGCGGGGGGGCTGATGAGCAGTTCTTC
d_gene: .; j_gene: TRBJ2-1; abundance: .; v_gene: TRBV29-1; CDR3aa: CSVESASYYNEQFF; CDR3nt: TGCAGCGTTGAATCGGCCAGCTACTACAATGAGCAGTTCTTC
d_gene: .; j_gene: TRBJ1-6; abundance: .; v_gene: TRBV4-3; CDR3aa: CASSGDLSYNSPLHF; CDR3nt: TGCGCCAGCTCAGGGGATCTCTCCTATAATTCACCCCTCCACTTT
d_gene: .; j_gene: TRBJ2-5; abundance: .; v_gene: TRBV6-2/TRBV6-3; CDR3aa: CASSLMETQYF; CDR3nt: TGTGCCAGCAGTTTAATGGAGACCCAGTACTTC
d_gene: .; j_gene: TRBJ1-6; abundance: .; v_gene: TRBV9; CDR3aa: CASSVEAGTNSPLHF; CDR3nt: TGTGCCAGCAGCGTAGAGGCAGGAACTAATTCACCCCTCCACTTT
d_gene: TRBD1; j_gene: TRBJ1-2; abundance: .; v_gene: TRBV5-4; CDR3aa: CASSSSDRGNGYTF; CDR3nt: TGTGCCAGCAGCTCGTCGGACAGGGGGAATGGCTACACCTTC
d_gene: .; j_gene: TRBJ2-4; abundance: .; v_gene: TRBV3-1/TRBV3-2; CDR3aa: CASSQAGNIQYF; CDR3nt: TGTGCCAGCAGCCAAGCCGGGAACATTCAGTACTTC
d_gene: .; j_gene: TRBJ2-3; abundance: .; v_gene: TRBV21-1; CDR3aa: CASSKEVQAGGNTDTQYF; CDR3nt: TGTGCCAGCAGCAAAGAGGTTCAAGCGGGGGGCAACACAGATACGCAGTATTTT
d_gene: .; j_gene: TRBJ2-5; abundance: .; v_gene: TRBV5-8; CDR3aa: CASSVVAQETQYF; CDR3nt: TGTGCCAGCAGCGTGGTTGCTCAAGAGACCCAGTACTTC
d_gene: TRBD2; j_gene: TRBJ2-3; abundance: .; v_gene: TRBV28; CDR3aa: CASTTPSGSGTDTQYF; CDR3nt: TGTGCCAGCACCACCCCTAGCGGGAGTGGGACAGATACGCAGTATTTT
d_gene: .; j_gene: TRBJ1-1; abundance: .; v_gene: TRBV24-1; CDR3aa: CATSDPLTGNTEAFF; CDR3nt: TGTGCCACCAGTGATCCTCTCACAGGGAACACTGAAGCTTTCTTT
d_gene: .; j_gene: TRBJ1-1; abundance: .; v_gene: TRBV7-9; CDR3aa: CASSPQENTEAFF; CDR3nt: TGTGCCAGCAGCCCCCAAGAGAACACTGAAGCTTTCTTT
d_gene: .; j_gene: TRBJ1-4; abundance: .; v_gene: TRBV18; CDR3aa: CASSPGMSGEKLFF; CDR3nt: TGTGCCAGCTCGCCGGGGATGAGCGGGGAAAAACTGTTTTTT
d_gene: .; j_gene: TRBJ2-3; abundance: .; v_gene: TRBV19; CDR3aa: CASSLGEADTQYF; CDR3nt: TGTGCCAGTAGTCTAGGGGAGGCAGATACGCAGTATTTT